This entry describes one T cell receptor beta chain. TCRdb re-called the 5' RACE reads through MiXCR, storing one row per CDR3 protein. The sample holds approximately 260,000 distinct CDR3 sequences, roughly 5.6% seen once. The CDR3 consists of 15 residues. Unmatched junction bases numbered 9, after V lost 11 bases and J lost 3 bases. Germline lookup yields CDR1 ENHRY and CDR2 SYGVKD. This record comes from a study of T cells after yellow fever vaccination. At the level of the study: Preparation of fractions with low cell numbers was performed using SMART-Seq v4 Ultra Low Input.

This TCR came from a man aged 18 to 30 who received the YFV17D yellow fever vaccine. The genes are TRBV10-3 and TRBJ2-2; TRBD1 matches 10 bases. The sequencing used CD4+ T cells sorted from PBMCs, collected on the day of the yellow fever booster vaccination. CDR3 amino acids: CAGRQTGGDTGELFF. As DNA, the CDR3 is TGTGCCGGACGGCAGACAGGGGGCGACACCGGGGAGCTGTTTTTT.